One and the same sample provided the 24 T cell receptor beta chains below, sequenced in a study of shared clonotypes between healthy human individuals. The protocol was immunoSEQ multiplex PCR, while the TCRdb copy is restricted to in-frame clones and leaves out a portion. The sample gives 2 million to 3 million clones, 90% to 95% of which show up once; approximately 0.37% is in the top ten. The material sequenced was naive CD4+ T cells from PBMCs. Sample subset: CD45RA+ positively selected. The receptors shown here come from a man younger than 35 in good health. Some clones in this sample may be carry-over from other donors' samples.

The rearrangement links TRBV5-1 to TRBJ1-1; TRBD1 matches 8 bases. The CDR3 extends over 13 amino acids. V lost 3 bases to trimming and J lost 10 bases; unmatched junction nucleotides: 8. Germline CDR1 SGHRS, CDR2 YFSETQ. CDR3 sequence reads: CASSYGQGRVAFF. DNA for the CDR3: TGCGCCAGCAGCTACGGACAGGGTAGGGTAGCTTTCTTT.

This sequence joins TRBV7-9 and TRBJ2-2; no reliable D call. This CDR3 comprises 15 residues. V was pared by 3 bases and J by 4 bases, with 12 bases between. CDR1 is SEHNR, CDR2 FQNEAQ, per germline (reference sequence). CDR3 residues: CASSFHAGSTGELFF. CDR3 sequence (DNA): TGTGCCAGCAGCTTCCATGCTGGGTCCACCGGGGAGCTGTTTTTT.

V is TRBV5-8 and J is TRBJ2-2; the D is unclear. The CDR3 totals 15 residues. Germline CDR1 and CDR2: SGHTS and YDEGEE. V was clipped by 6 bases and J by 0 bases, with 12 bases between them. The CDR3 sequence is CASTPGFANTGELFF. The CDR3 DNA reads TGTGCCAGCACCCCCGGGTTTGCGAACACCGGGGAGCTGTTTTTT.

This clone was seen a single time. The chain carries TRBV29-1 and TRBJ2-3, with 7 bases matching TRBD2. Germline values: CDR1 SQVTM, CDR2 ANQGSEA. The V segment lost 7 bases and the J segment 0 bases; nucleotides outside the gene matches: 7. The CDR3 totals 14 residues. For the CDR3, the DNA is TGCAGCGCCGGGACTACTCCGAGCACAGATACGCAGTATTTT. It codes for CSAGTTPSTDTQYF.

This CDR3 reads CASSEYEGTYEQYF. The CDR3 nucleotides are TGTGCCAGCAGCGAGTACGAGGGTACCTACGAGCAGTACTTC. The chain employs TRBV7-7 and TRBJ2-7; a possible D gene is TRBD2 (5 bases). The ends were cut back, 5 bases at V and 2 bases at J, with 13 bases in the middle. The CDR3 is 14 amino acids. In germline, CDR1 is SSHAT, CDR2 FNYEAQ (reference sequence).

The J gene is TRBJ2-5, the V gene TRBV28, with TRBD2 matching over 7 bases. This CDR3 is built from 14 residues. The germline V gene has CDR1 MDHEN and CDR2 SYDVKM. V lost 5 bases, J lost 3 bases, and 6 bases stayed unmatched. The DNA for the CDR3 is TGTGCCAGCAGTCCGGGAGGCAGAGAAGAGACCCAGTACTTC. This translates into CASSPGGREETQYF. Supplemented by reference TRBV28 and TRBJ2-5, the full variable domain reads DVKVTQSSRYLVKRTGEKVFLECVQDMDHENMFWYRQDPGLGLRLIYFSYDVKMKEKGDIPEGYSVSREKKERFSLILESASTNQTSMYLCASSPGGREETQYFGPGTRLLVL.

The chain is built from TRBV27 and TRBJ2-2; a possible D gene is TRBD2 (7 bases). CDR1 and CDR2 (germline): MNHEY, SMNVEV (reference sequence). The V end was cut by 5 bases, the J end by 0 bases, with 19 bases between. CDR3 length: 18 amino acids. DNA of the CDR3: TGTGCCAGCAGTGGATTACAGGGAGGGCCCCCGAACACCGGGGAGCTGTTTTTT. It translates to CASSGLQGGPPNTGELFF.

The rearrangement links TRBV27 to TRBJ2-2, with 10 bases identical to TRBD1. The CDR3 extends over 14 amino acids. V was clipped by 6 bases and J by 6 bases; unmatched bases: 4. Germline CDR1 and CDR2: MNHEY and SMNVEV (reference sequence). The DNA for the CDR3 is TGTGCCAGCAGACGACAGGGGGCGCCCGGGGAGCTGTTTTTT. This sequence encodes CASRRQGAPGELFF.

V usage is TRBV19 and J usage is TRBJ2-1, with 8 bases identical to TRBD2. Germline CDR1 LNHDA, CDR2 SQIVND (reference sequence). This CDR3 is built from 16 residues. Losses at the gene ends were 4 bases for V and 5 bases for J; bases not matched to a gene: 10. CDR3 bases: TGTGCCAGTAGTACCTCCTGGGCGGGAGGACACAATGAGCAGTTCTTC. It encodes CASSTSWAGGHNEQFF.

The rearrangement links TRBV7-9 to TRBJ2-5; TRBD1 agrees at 9 bases. The CDR3 runs 17 residues. Germline CDR1 reads SEHNR; CDR2 reads FQNEAQ (reference sequence). The V segment lost 5 bases and the J segment 5 bases; nucleotides outside the gene matches: 15. The CDR3 DNA follows: TGTGCCAGCAGCCATACTCGGGACAGGGCCTTCCTGGAGACCCAGTACTTC. Translating it yields CASSHTRDRAFLETQYF.

V gene TRBV9 combines with J gene TRBJ2-1; possibly TRBD2 for D (6 bases). V gave up 2 bases and J gave up 3 bases, with 12 bases separating them. From germline, CDR1 is SGDLS and CDR2 YYNGEE. CDR3 length: 15 amino acids. Here the CDR3 DNA reads TGTGCCAGCAGCGTCGGGGGACTTAACTACAATGAGCAGTTCTTC. Protein sequence: CASSVGGLNYNEQFF.

This sequence joins TRBV30 and TRBJ1-5, with a possible D match to TRBD1 (5 bases). The CDR3 sequence is 13 residues long. Per the germline V gene, CDR1 is GTSNPN and CDR2 is SVGIG (reference sequence). V dropped 3 bases and J dropped 5 bases, with 11 bases sitting between them. The CDR3 DNA sequence: TGTGCCTGGAGCGGGGGATTCGATCAGCCCCAGCATTTT. Amino acids: CAWSGGFDQPQHF.

The rearrangement joins TRBV5-1 to TRBJ2-5; 9 bases align to TRBD1. The V and J ends lost 1 base and 2 bases, in that order; junction bases with no gene match: 9. In germline, CDR1 is SGHRS, CDR2 YFSETQ. The CDR3 is 17 amino acids. CDR3 protein: CASSLSGTGPLQETQYF. The CDR3 DNA sequence: TGCGCCAGCAGCTTGTCGGGGACAGGGCCCCTTCAAGAGACCCAGTACTTC.

In the case of this clone: The sample has other DNA sequences that encode this CDR3 too. The chain recombines TRBV29-1 with TRBJ1-1, with D maybe TRBD1 (6 bases). Trimming shortened V by 7 bases and J by 0 bases, and 9 bases separated the two germline ends. Germline lookup yields CDR1 SQVTM and CDR2 ANQGSEA. The CDR3 loop spans 12 amino acids. The CDR3 region is CSAGQLNTEAFF. The CDR3 bases are TGCAGCGCAGGACAGCTGAACACTGAAGCTTTCTTT.

The chain links TRBV19 to TRBJ1-5; no clear D. Germline-derived CDR1 and CDR2 are LNHDA and SQIVND (reference sequence). Trimming removed 2 bases at V and 4 bases at J, with 18 bases between. This CDR3 is built from 17 residues. The CDR3 bases are TGTGCCAGTAGTATAACATCGGCAGGCAGATTTAATCAGCCCCAGCATTTT. This codes for CASSITSAGRFNQPQHF.

The chain links TRBV18 to TRBJ1-4, with D hard to call. Germline-derived CDR1 and CDR2 are KGHSH and LQKENI. V lost 0 bases to trimming and J lost 8 bases, with 10 bases between them. The CDR3 totals 14 residues. CDR3 protein: CASSPPEGGEKLFF. The CDR3 region has the DNA TGTGCCAGCTCACCACCCGAGGGAGGGGAAAAACTGTTTTTT.

This chain uses TRBV28 with TRBJ2-5; D is possibly TRBD1 (5 bases). CDR3 size: 16 residues. Trimming pared 3 bases from V and 1 base from J, leaving 15 bases between. Germline CDR1 and CDR2: MDHEN and SYDVKM. In DNA, the CDR3 is TGTGCCAGCAGTTTTCCGAGCAGGGCTCCCCAAGAGACCCAGTACTTC. It encodes CASSFPSRAPQETQYF. Together with reference TRBV28 and TRBJ2-5, the CDR3 gives the full variable domain: DVKVTQSSRYLVKRTGEKVFLECVQDMDHENMFWYRQDPGLGLRLIYFSYDVKMKEKGDIPEGYSVSREKKERFSLILESASTNQTSMYLCASSFPSRAPQETQYFGPGTRLLVL.

This clone was counted once. This chain links TRBV7-9 with TRBJ2-6; D may be TRBD1 (5 bases). Germline V lookup: CDR1 SEHNR, CDR2 FQNEAQ (reference sequence). This CDR3 region has 15 residues. V lost 5 bases and J lost 0, with 8 bases in between. CDR3 loop: CASSEDSSGANVLTF. The CDR3 DNA is TGTGCCAGCAGCGAAGACAGCTCTGGGGCCAACGTCCTGACTTTC.

The count of this clone is one. This chain links TRBV7-9 with TRBJ2-2; D remains ambiguous. Germline values: CDR1 SEHNR, CDR2 FQNEAQ (reference sequence). Between the trimmed V and J ends, which lost 2 bases and 2 bases, there was a span of 9 bases. The CDR3 totals 15 residues. CDR3 in amino acids: CASSLSRINTGELFF. For the CDR3, the DNA is TGTGCCAGCAGCTTAAGTAGGATAAACACCGGGGAGCTGTTTTTT.

J is TRBJ1-1 and V is TRBV6-5; D remains ambiguous. The CDR3 is made up of 13 amino acids. Germline V gene data show CDR1 as MNHEY and CDR2 as SVGAGI. Trimming shortened V by 6 bases and J by 4 bases, and 12 bases separated the two germline ends. In nucleotides, the CDR3 is TGTGCCAGCAGAACCTCACCGGGCACTGAAGCTTTCTTT. Its translation: CASRTSPGTEAFF.

The chain recombines TRBV7-2 with TRBJ1-2, with 8 bases matching TRBD1. Germline CDR1 SGHTA, CDR2 FQGNSA. This CDR3 is built from 16 residues. V lost 3 bases to trimming and J lost 3 bases; unmatched junction nucleotides: 9. CDR3 coding DNA: TGTGCCAGCAGCTTCGGGGCAGGGGGCTTGTACTATGGCTACACCTTC. Amino acids: CASSFGAGGLYYGYTF. The variable domain in full, with the rest retrieved from reference TRBV7-2 and TRBJ1-2, is GAGVSQSPSNKVTEKGKDVELRCDPISGHTALYWYRQSLGQGLEFLIYFQGNSAPDKSGLPSDRFSAERTGGSVSTLTIQRTQQEDSAVYLCASSFGAGGLYYGYTFGSGTRLTVV.

This clone was counted only a few times. CDR3 region: CSVGTGQETEAFF. The CDR3 region has the DNA TGCAGCGTTGGGACGGGACAGGAGACTGAAGCTTTCTTT. This chain links TRBV29-1 with TRBJ1-1; TRBD1 matches 8 bases. The junction had 6 bases not matched to a gene; V was cut back by 4 bases and J by 5 bases. This CDR3 has 13 residues. The germline V gene encodes CDR1 SQVTM and CDR2 ANQGSEA.

This chain links TRBV28 with TRBJ1-2; weak D call: TRBD1 (5 bases). This CDR3 region has 13 residues. The germline V and J ends were trimmed by 6 bases and 4 bases, with 12 bases remaining between them. Germline CDR1 and CDR2: MDHEN and SYDVKM. CDR3 nucleotides: TGTGCCAGCAGGGAGCCGGGGGGCTATGGCTACACCTTC. This sequence encodes CASREPGGYGYTF.

This chain joins TRBV5-1 and TRBJ2-1; 11 bases line up with TRBD2. This CDR3 has 15 amino acids. Losses at the gene ends were 3 bases for V and 4 bases for J; bases not matched to a gene: 3. Germline V gene sequence: CDR1 SGHRS, CDR2 YFSETQ. The CDR3 is CASSSIAGGYNEQFF. In DNA, the CDR3 is TGCGCCAGCAGCTCCATAGCGGGAGGGTACAATGAGCAGTTCTTC.